Following are 8 T cell receptor beta chains from one sample sequenced in a study of blood T cell repertoires in COVID-19. Profiling relied on immunoSEQ multiplex PCR, and the TCRdb table lists in-frame clones only, not all of them. This table has a few hundred thousand clones, about 90% appearing once. Material for sequencing was PBMCs or T cells enriched from blood (not recorded which). These receptor sequences come from a woman in her 30s who had recovered from COVID-19.

This clone came up a few times. This chain connects TRBV27 to TRBJ2-5; no firm D call. Germline CDR1 reads MNHEY; CDR2 reads SMNVEV (reference sequence). This CDR3 has 13 amino acids. Trimming removed 4 bases at V and 5 bases at J, with 11 bases between. CDR3 DNA sequence: TGTGCCAGCAGTTCCGGTCACTGGGAGACCCAGTACTTC. It is translated as CASSSGHWETQYF.

This rearrangement joins TRBV4-1 to TRBJ2-3; 9 nucleotides agree with TRBD2. Germline loops: CDR1 MGHRA, CDR2 YSYEKL. V lost 5 bases to trimming and J lost 0 bases; unmatched junction nucleotides: 3. The CDR3 spans 15 residues. The CDR3 reads CASSWTSVSTDTQYF. Here the CDR3 DNA reads TGCGCCAGCAGCTGGACTAGCGTTAGCACAGATACGCAGTATTTT.

The V call is TRBV5-1, the J call TRBJ2-1, with TRBD2 matching 10 bases. After removal of 4 bases from V and 8 bases from J, the junction contained 15 bases not matched to a gene. The CDR3 has 17 amino acids. CDR1 SGHRS and CDR2 YFSETQ come from the germline V gene. CDR3 nucleotides: TGCGCCAGCAGCCCTTTCTTTGAAAGCGGGGGGGCCGATGAGCAGTTCTTC. It codes for CASSPFFESGGADEQFF.

This rearrangement joins TRBV27 to TRBJ2-7; 12 nucleotides align to TRBD2. The CDR3 totals 13 residues. The germline V gene has CDR1 MNHEY and CDR2 SMNVEV (reference sequence). V lost 7 bases to trimming and J lost 7 bases; unmatched junction nucleotides: 5. CDR3 sequence reads: CASMRLAGEEQYF. The CDR3 nucleotides are TGTGCCAGCATGAGACTAGCGGGAGAAGAGCAGTACTTC.

CDR3 region: CASSEPGAMNTEAFF. For the CDR3, the DNA is TGTGCCAGCAGTGAGCCAGGGGCGATGAACACTGAAGCTTTCTTT. The chain uses TRBV2 and TRBJ1-1; the D gene is possibly TRBD1 (6 bases). The CDR3 extends over 15 amino acids. The germline V gene encodes CDR1 SNHLY and CDR2 FYNNEI. V was cut by 3 bases and J by 0 bases, with 11 bases left in between.

This sequence joins TRBV27 and TRBJ2-1, with TRBD2 matching over 7 bases. The ends lost 5 bases at V and 5 bases at J; junction bases unmatched: 9. The CDR3 is 15 residues long. Per germline, CDR1 MNHEY and CDR2 SMNVEV (reference sequence). CDR3 sequence: CASSNGAGVNNEQFF. The CDR3 DNA is TGTGCCAGCAGTAACGGGGCGGGAGTGAACAATGAGCAGTTCTTC.

The chain is built from TRBV11-2 and TRBJ1-2; a weak D match, TRBD1 (6 bases). Germline V gene lookup returns CDR1 SGHAT and CDR2 FQNNGV. Deletions cut 5 bases from V and 2 bases from J, with 12 bases between. The length of the CDR3 is 14 residues. CDR3 in amino acids: CASSPYRENYGYTF. Written as DNA, the CDR3 is TGTGCCAGCAGCCCGTACAGGGAAAACTATGGCTACACCTTC. Combining the CDR3 with reference TRBV11-2 and TRBJ1-2 gives the whole variable domain EAGVAQSPRYKIIEKRQSVAFWCNPISGHATLYWYQQILGQGPKLLIQFQNNGVVDDSQLPKDRFSAERLKGVDSTLKIQPAKLEDSAVYLCASSPYRENYGYTFGSGTRLTVV.

CDR3 protein: CASRSGTGGLWTGAFF. As DNA, the CDR3 is TGTGCCAGCAGGTCCGGGACAGGGGGACTCTGGACAGGAGCTTTCTTT. This chain uses TRBV5-4 with TRBJ1-1; TRBD1 agrees at 11 bases. Germline V CDR1 and CDR2: SGHNT, YYREEE (reference sequence). The junction had 16 bases not matched to a gene; V was cut back by 5 bases and J by 10 bases. The CDR3 runs 16 residues. Using reference TRBV5-4 and TRBJ1-1 for the parts outside the CDR3, the full variable domain is ETGVTQSPTHLIKTRGQQVTLRCSSQSGHNTVSWYQQALGQGPQFIFQYYREEENGRGNFPPRFSGLQFPNYSSELNVNALELDDSALYLCASRSGTGGLWTGAFFGQGTRLTVV.